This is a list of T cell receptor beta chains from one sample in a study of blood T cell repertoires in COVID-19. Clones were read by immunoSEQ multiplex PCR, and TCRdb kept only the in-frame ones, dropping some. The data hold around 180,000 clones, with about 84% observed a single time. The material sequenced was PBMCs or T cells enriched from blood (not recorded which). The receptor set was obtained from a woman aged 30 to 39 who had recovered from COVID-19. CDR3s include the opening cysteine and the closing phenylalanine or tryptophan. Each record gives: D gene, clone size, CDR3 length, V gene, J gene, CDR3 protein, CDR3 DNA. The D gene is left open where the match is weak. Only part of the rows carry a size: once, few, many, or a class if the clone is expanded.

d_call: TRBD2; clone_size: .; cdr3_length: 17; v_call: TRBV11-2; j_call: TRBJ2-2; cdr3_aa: CASSPPVGAGGAGELFF; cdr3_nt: TGTGCCAGCAGCCCTCCCGTGGGAGCGGGAGGGGCCGGGGAGCTGTTTTTT
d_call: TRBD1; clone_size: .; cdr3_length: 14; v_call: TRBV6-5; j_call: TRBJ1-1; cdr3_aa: CASNRQGLDTEAFF; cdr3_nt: TGTGCCAGCAACCGACAGGGGTTAGACACTGAAGCTTTCTTT
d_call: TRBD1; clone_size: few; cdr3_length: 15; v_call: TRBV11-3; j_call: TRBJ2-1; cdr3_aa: CASSRAGTEYNEQFF; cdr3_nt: TGTGCCAGCAGCCGCGCCGGGACAGAATACAATGAGCAGTTCTTC
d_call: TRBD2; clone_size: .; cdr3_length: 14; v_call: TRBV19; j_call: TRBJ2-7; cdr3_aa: CASSIAGGPYEQYF; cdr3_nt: TGTGCCAGTAGTATAGCGGGAGGGCCCTACGAGCAGTACTTC
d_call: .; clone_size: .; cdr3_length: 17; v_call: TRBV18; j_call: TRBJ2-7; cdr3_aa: CASSPESRQRHSYEQYF; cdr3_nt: TGTGCCAGCTCACCAGAATCCCGACAGCGCCACTCCTACGAGCAGTACTTC
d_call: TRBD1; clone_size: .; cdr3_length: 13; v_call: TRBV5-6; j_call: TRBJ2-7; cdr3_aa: CASRVGQVHEQYF; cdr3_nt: TGTGCCAGCAGGGTCGGACAGGTCCACGAGCAGTACTTC
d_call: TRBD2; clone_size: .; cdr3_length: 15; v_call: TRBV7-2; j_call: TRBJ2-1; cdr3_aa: CASSLTSGGHNEQFF; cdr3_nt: TGTGCCAGCAGCTTGACTAGCGGGGGACACAATGAGCAGTTCTTC
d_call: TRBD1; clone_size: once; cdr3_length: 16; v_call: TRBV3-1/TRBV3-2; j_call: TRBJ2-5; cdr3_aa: CASSRTGGRGRETQYF; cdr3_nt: TGTGCCAGCAGCCGTACAGGGGGCCGTGGTAGGGAGACCCAGTACTTC
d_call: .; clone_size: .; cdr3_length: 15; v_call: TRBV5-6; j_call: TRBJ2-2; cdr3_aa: CASSFLWTEAGELFF; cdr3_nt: TGTGCCAGCAGCTTCCTCTGGACAGAGGCCGGGGAGCTGTTTTTT
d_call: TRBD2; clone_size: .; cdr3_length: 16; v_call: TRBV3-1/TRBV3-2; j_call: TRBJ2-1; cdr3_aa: CASSLQTSGSYNEQFF; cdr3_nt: TGTGCCAGCAGCCTACAGACTAGCGGGTCCTACAATGAGCAGTTCTTC
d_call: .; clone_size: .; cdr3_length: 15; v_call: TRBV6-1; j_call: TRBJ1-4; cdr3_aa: CASSEPRVANEKLFF; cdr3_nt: TGTGCCAGCAGTGAACCGAGGGTTGCTAATGAAAAACTGTTTTTT
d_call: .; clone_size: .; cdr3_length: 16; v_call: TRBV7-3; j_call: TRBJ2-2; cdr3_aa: CASSPPGRPNTGELFF; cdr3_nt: TGTGCCAGCAGCCCGCCAGGGAGGCCGAACACCGGGGAGCTGTTTTTT
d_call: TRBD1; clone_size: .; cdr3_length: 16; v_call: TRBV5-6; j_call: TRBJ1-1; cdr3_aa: CASSLRQGARDTEAFF; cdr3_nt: TGTGCCAGCAGCTTGAGGCAGGGGGCGAGGGACACTGAAGCTTTCTTT
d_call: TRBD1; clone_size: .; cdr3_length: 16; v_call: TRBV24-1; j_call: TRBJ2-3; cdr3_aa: CATSETHRGRTDTQYF; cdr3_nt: TGTGCCACCAGTGAAACCCACAGGGGGCGGACGGATACGCAGTATTTT
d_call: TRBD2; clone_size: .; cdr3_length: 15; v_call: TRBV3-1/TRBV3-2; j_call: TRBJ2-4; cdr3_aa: CASSPSGRGKNIQYF; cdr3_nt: TGTGCCAGCAGTCCTAGCGGGAGAGGCAAAAACATTCAGTACTTC
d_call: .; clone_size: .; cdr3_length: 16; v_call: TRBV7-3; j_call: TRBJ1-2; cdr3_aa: CASSSSPGQSNYGYTF; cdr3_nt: TGTGCCAGCAGCTCCTCACCGGGACAATCTAACTATGGCTACACCTTC
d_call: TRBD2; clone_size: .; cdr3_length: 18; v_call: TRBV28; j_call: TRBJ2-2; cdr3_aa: CASSLDPMAGGHVGELFF; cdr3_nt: TGTGCCAGCAGTTTGGACCCAATGGCGGGAGGGCATGTCGGGGAGCTGTTTTTT
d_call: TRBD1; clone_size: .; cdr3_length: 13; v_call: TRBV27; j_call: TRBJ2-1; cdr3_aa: CASADRGGDEQFF; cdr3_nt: TGTGCCAGCGCAGACAGGGGAGGCGATGAGCAGTTCTTC
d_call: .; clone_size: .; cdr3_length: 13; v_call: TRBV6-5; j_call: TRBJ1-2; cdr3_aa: CATTETGYYGYTF; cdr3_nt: TGTGCCACCACGGAAACGGGGTACTATGGCTACACCTTC
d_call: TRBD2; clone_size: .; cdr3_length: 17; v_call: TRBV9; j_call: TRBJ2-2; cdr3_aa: CASSVEASGRATGELFF; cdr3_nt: TGTGCCAGCAGCGTAGAGGCTAGCGGGAGGGCCACCGGGGAGCTGTTTTTT
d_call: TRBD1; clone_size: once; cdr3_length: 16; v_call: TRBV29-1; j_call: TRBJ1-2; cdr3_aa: CSVGRTGQYLNYGYTF; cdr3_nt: TGCAGCGTTGGCAGGACAGGGCAATACCTTAACTATGGCTACACCTTC
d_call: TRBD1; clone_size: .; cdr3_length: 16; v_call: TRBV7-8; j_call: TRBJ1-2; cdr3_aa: CASSRFPPDRSRGYTF; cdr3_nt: TGTGCCAGCAGCAGATTCCCACCGGACAGGTCTAGAGGCTACACCTTC
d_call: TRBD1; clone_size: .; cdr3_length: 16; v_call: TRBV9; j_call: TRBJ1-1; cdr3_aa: CASSVGLGQGYTEAFF; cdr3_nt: TGTGCCAGCAGCGTAGGTTTGGGACAGGGTTACACTGAAGCTTTCTTT
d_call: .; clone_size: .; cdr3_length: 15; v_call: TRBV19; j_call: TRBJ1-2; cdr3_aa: CASRRTRDGQYGYTF; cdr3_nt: TGTGCCAGTAGGCGAACCAGGGACGGACAGTATGGCTACACCTTC
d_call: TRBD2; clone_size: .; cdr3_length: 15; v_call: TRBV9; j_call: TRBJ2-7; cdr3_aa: CASSVLAGVVYEQYF; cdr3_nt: TGTGCCAGCAGCGTTTTAGCGGGAGTTGTTTACGAGCAGTACTTC
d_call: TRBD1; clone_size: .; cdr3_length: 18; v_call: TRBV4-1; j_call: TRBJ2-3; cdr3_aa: CASSQSPSTGVGTDTQYF; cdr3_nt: TGCGCCAGCAGCCAATCCCCCTCGACAGGGGTTGGAACAGATACGCAGTATTTT
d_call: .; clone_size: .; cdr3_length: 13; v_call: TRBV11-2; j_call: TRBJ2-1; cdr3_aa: CASSLAQDNEQFF; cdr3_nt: TGTGCCAGCAGCTTAGCCCAGGACAATGAGCAGTTCTTC